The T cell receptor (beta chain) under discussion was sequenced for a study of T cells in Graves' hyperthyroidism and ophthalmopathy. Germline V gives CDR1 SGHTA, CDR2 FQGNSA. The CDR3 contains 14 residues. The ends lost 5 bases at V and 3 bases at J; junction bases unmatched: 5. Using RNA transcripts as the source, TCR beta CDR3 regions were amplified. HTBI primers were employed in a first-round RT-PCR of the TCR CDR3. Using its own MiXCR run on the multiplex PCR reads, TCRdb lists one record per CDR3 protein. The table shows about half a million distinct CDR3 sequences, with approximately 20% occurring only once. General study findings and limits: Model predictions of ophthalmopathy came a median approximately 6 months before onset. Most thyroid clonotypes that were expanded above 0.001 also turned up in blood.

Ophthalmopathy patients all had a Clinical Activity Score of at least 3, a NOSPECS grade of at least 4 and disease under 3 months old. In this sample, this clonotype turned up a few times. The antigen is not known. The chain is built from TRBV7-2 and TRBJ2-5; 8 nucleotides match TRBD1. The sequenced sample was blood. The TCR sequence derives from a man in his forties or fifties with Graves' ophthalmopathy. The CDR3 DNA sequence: TGTGCCAGCAGCAAGGGACAGGCTGAAGAGACCCAGTACTTC. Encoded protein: CASSKGQAEETQYF.